This T cell receptor (beta chain) was recovered during a study of T cell responses to AZD1222 COVID-19 vaccine. Study-level findings and limits: None of the repertoires were sampled until the peak T cell response had passed. Spike-specific TCR depth and breadth grew after two AZD1222 doses. Donor demographics were predominantly white British with a female majority; clonal diversity may be underestimated.

Sequenced by immunoSEQ multiplex PCR; TCRdb stores in-frame clones only, minus some. The sample consists of fewer than 150,000 clones, 80% to 95% of them appearing once. The CDR3 runs to 20 residues. J gave up 7 bases and V 2 bases, and 21 bases lay outside the gene matches. The germline V gene encodes CDR1 MNHEY and CDR2 SVGEGT. A word on this clone: No antigen is known for it.

The chain recombines TRBV6-2 or TRBV6-3 with TRBJ1-5, with 9 bases fitting TRBD1. This sequence was found in an adult who received the AZD1222 COVID-19 vaccine. Sequenced here: peripheral blood, sampled 28 days after the second AZD1222 dose. The CDR3 DNA reads TGTGCCAGCAGTTACGGGTCGGTTGGGACAGGGAAATTTCTTGGCCAGCCCCAGCATTTT. Amino acids: CASSYGSVGTGKFLGQPQHF.